This note documents a single TCR beta chain sequence. The antigen remains unidentified. What was amplified from RNA transcripts were TCR beta CDR3 regions. Researchers ran a first-round RT-PCR on the TCR CDR3 using the HTBI primer set. A single record per CDR3 protein comes from TCRdb applying MiXCR to the multiplex PCR reads. This table has about 350,000 distinct CDR3 sequences, 15% to 20% appearing once. This record comes from a study of T cells in Graves' hyperthyroidism and ophthalmopathy. Trimming removed 4 bases at V and 3 bases at J, with 9 bases between. Germline V gene sequence: CDR1 SQVTM, CDR2 ANQGSEA. CDR3 length: 12 amino acids. Regarding the study as a whole: Most expanded thyroid clonotypes above 0.001 also appeared in blood.

Diagnoses used clinical symptoms, serum thyroxine and TRAb, thyroid ultrasound and orbital computed tomography. The V and J genes are TRBV29-1 and TRBJ2-5; D tentatively fits TRBD1 or TRBD2 (5 bases each). The sequence was obtained from a woman aged 35 to 49 with Graves' ophthalmopathy. Sequenced sample: blood. The CDR3: CSVGMGEETQYF. For the CDR3, the DNA is TGCAGCGTTGGTATGGGGGAAGAGACCCAGTACTTC.